The 21 T cell receptor beta chains below were found in one sample sequenced in a study of OX40 agonist ivuxolimab in advanced cancers. TCRdb's copy holds only in-frame clones and misses some; the assay was immunoSEQ multiplex PCR. The top ten hold roughly 5.4% of the sample, which has about 100,000 clones, approximately 80% seen once. Source: CD4+ or CD8+ T cells sorted from blood, taken in a trial of the OX40 agonist ivuxolimab. The source is an adult with an advanced solid tumor such as melanoma, head and neck, liver or kidney cancer.

In DNA, the CDR3 is TGCGCCAGCAGTGAAGGACTAGGCGGTGGGGCCGATACGCAGTATTTT. The encoded protein is CASSEGLGGGADTQYF. The chain joins TRBV10-1 to TRBJ2-3, with 7 bases fitting TRBD2. This CDR3 has 16 amino acids. Germline assignment: CDR1 WNHNN and CDR2 SYGVQD (reference sequence). Unmatched junction bases numbered 12, after V lost 3 bases and J lost 6 bases.

The V gene is TRBV5-1, the J gene TRBJ2-5, with TRBD2 identical over 9 bases. The germline gives CDR1 SGHRS, CDR2 YFSETQ. With V trimmed by 4 bases and J by 5 bases, 0 bases remained unmatched. The CDR3 loop spans 12 amino acids. The CDR3 is CASSAGGETQYF. The CDR3 nucleotides read TGCGCCAGCAGCGCGGGGGGGGAGACCCAGTACTTC.

The chain uses TRBV4-2 and TRBJ2-7; D remains unclear. Per germline, CDR1 LGHNA and CDR2 YNFKEQ. The CDR3 length is 15 residues. V lost 3 bases and J 4 bases, leaving 16 bases between the germline ends. DNA of the CDR3: TGTGCCAGCAGCCAGAGGTGGTCAGATTTTTACGAGCAGTACTTC. Translating gives CASSQRWSDFYEQYF.

This chain uses TRBV5-6 with TRBJ1-2, with TRBD1 matching 7 bases. Germline V gives CDR1 SGHDT, CDR2 YYEEEE. This CDR3 contains 15 residues. V lost 0 bases and J lost 2; bases outside the gene matches: 4. The DNA for the CDR3 is TGTGCCAGCAGCTTGGTTTGGGACAGAAACTATGGCTACACCTTC. Its protein is CASSLVWDRNYGYTF.

The chain uses TRBV9 and TRBJ1-2; possibly TRBD1 for D (6 bases). V dropped 0 bases and J dropped 8 bases, with 11 bases sitting between them. Germline CDR1 is SGDLS and CDR2 is YYNGEE. The CDR3 is made up of 13 amino acids. This CDR3 reads CASSVDRVGGYTF. As DNA, the CDR3 is TGTGCCAGCAGCGTAGACAGGGTAGGAGGCTACACCTTC.

The V call is TRBV10-1, the J call TRBJ1-4, with D tentatively TRBD1 (5 bases). V was cut by 3 bases and J by 7 bases, with 18 bases left in between. CDR1 is WNHNN and CDR2 is SYGVQD in the germline V gene (reference sequence). The CDR3 is 16 residues long. Here the CDR3 reads CASSETGALVSEKLFF. CDR3 in DNA: TGCGCCAGCAGTGAAACAGGCGCACTGGTTTCTGAAAAACTGTTTTTT.

Only one count was recorded for this clone. The chain employs TRBV9 and TRBJ2-3, with D possibly being TRBD2 (5 bases). Germline CDR1 reads SGDLS; CDR2 reads YYNGEE. The CDR3 is 16 amino acids. The V end lost 4 bases, the J end lost 3 bases, and 18 bases lay between the germline ends. Written as DNA, the CDR3 is TGTGCCAGCAGCCCGATACTTAGTGGAGGAACAGATACGCAGTATTTT. It encodes CASSPILSGGTDTQYF.

This clone was counted a few times. The J gene is TRBJ1-2, the V gene TRBV9; D is undetermined. V dropped 0 bases and J dropped 3 bases, with 12 bases sitting between them. The CDR3 has 15 residues. Germline CDR1 and CDR2: SGDLS and YYNGEE. The chain's CDR3 is CASSVELGHDYGYTF. The CDR3, as DNA: TGTGCCAGCAGCGTAGAATTGGGCCACGACTATGGCTACACCTTC.

A note on this clone: Other DNA sequences in this specimen translate into the identical CDR3. V usage is TRBV19 and J usage is TRBJ1-1, with D hard to call. Germline V gives CDR1 LNHDA, CDR2 SQIVND (reference sequence). Deletions cut 4 bases from V and 1 base from J, with 7 bases between. The CDR3 loop spans 13 amino acids. The CDR3 region is CASSTQRNTEAFF. DNA for the CDR3: TGTGCCAGTAGTACCCAGCGGAACACTGAAGCTTTCTTT.

CDR3 in amino acids: CASSYSGTGGPGGYTF. The CDR3 DNA follows: TGTGCCAGCAGTTACTCCGGGACAGGGGGACCGGGAGGCTACACCTTC. V is TRBV6-5 and J is TRBJ1-2; TRBD1 agrees at 11 bases. Germline V gives CDR1 MNHEY, CDR2 SVGAGI. J was trimmed by 8 bases and V by 0 bases; bases with no gene match: 8. This CDR3 is built from 16 residues.

The chain combines TRBV29-1 with TRBJ1-2; 7 nucleotides agree with TRBD1. Germline trimming cut 3 bases from V and 2 bases from J; bases unmatched to any gene: 3. Germline CDR1 is SQVTM and CDR2 is ANQGSEA. The CDR3 contains 13 residues. The chain's CDR3 is CSVDTDRNYGYTF. In DNA, the CDR3 is TGCAGCGTTGATACGGACAGGAACTATGGCTACACCTTC.

V is TRBV30 and J is TRBJ2-3; maybe TRBD2 (5 bases). Deletions cut 3 bases from V and 3 bases from J, with 13 bases between. CDR3 length: 14 residues. The germline V gene has CDR1 GTSNPN and CDR2 SVGIG (reference sequence). The CDR3 DNA reads as TGTGCCTGGAGAGAGGGTTTGGTGACAGATACGCAGTATTTT. Its protein product is CAWREGLVTDTQYF.

The rearrangement joins TRBV19 to TRBJ2-7; the match to TRBD1 covers 7 bases. The trim removed 2 bases at V and 1 base at J, leaving 5 bases unmatched. From germline, CDR1 is LNHDA and CDR2 SQIVND (reference sequence). This CDR3 has 15 residues. CDR3 in DNA: TGTGCCAGTAGTATAAAGGTGGGACAGTCCTACGAGCAGTACTTC. The encoded protein is CASSIKVGQSYEQYF.

This rearrangement joins TRBV12-5 to TRBJ1-6, with 8 bases fitting TRBD1. With 3 bases clipped from V and 7 bases from J, the junction kept 5 bases outside the gene matches. The V gene's germline CDR1 is LGHNT and CDR2 FRNRAP. The CDR3 totals 15 residues. CDR3 region: CASGFGTGGNSPLHF. Written as DNA, the CDR3 is TGTGCTAGTGGTTTCGGGACAGGCGGGAATTCACCCCTCCACTTT.

The chain uses TRBV5-1 and TRBJ1-1; the D gene is possibly TRBD1 (6 bases). This CDR3 has 14 residues. V was trimmed by 0 bases and J by 4 bases, leaving 10 bases between them. Germline V lookup: CDR1 SGHRS, CDR2 YFSETQ. This CDR3 reads CASSLEAGVTEAFF. The CDR3 bases are TGCGCCAGCAGCTTGGAGGCAGGGGTCACTGAAGCTTTCTTT.

The V call is TRBV10-3, the J call TRBJ2-3, with D maybe TRBD2 (6 bases). The CDR3 consists of 14 residues. Germline V gene lookup returns CDR1 ENHRY and CDR2 SYGVKD. V lost 3 bases, J lost 3 bases, and 10 bases lay in between. For the CDR3, the DNA is TGTGCCATCAGTGAACGGGAGAGGACAGATACGCAGTATTTT. The encoded protein is CAISERERTDTQYF.

The V gene is TRBV19, the J gene TRBJ1-3; 7 bases match TRBD1. The CDR3 has 16 amino acids. Germline V gene lookup returns CDR1 LNHDA and CDR2 SQIVND (reference sequence). With V trimmed by 5 bases and J by 3 bases, 10 bases remained unmatched. The CDR3 loop reads CASSPRQGEVGNTIYF. The CDR3 DNA reads TGTGCCAGTAGTCCAAGACAGGGCGAGGTTGGAAACACCATATATTTT.

The V gene is TRBV7-9, the J gene TRBJ1-3; D gene ambiguous. The CDR3 consists of 13 residues. The V end lost 5 bases, the J end lost 2 bases, and 7 bases lay between the germline ends. Germline V gene lookup returns CDR1 SEHNR and CDR2 FQNEAQ (reference sequence). The CDR3 is CASSPTAGNTIYF. CDR3 nucleotides: TGTGCCAGCAGCCCCACGGCTGGAAACACCATATATTTT.

This clone was seen just once. V gene TRBV5-1 combines with J gene TRBJ1-1; D possibly corresponds to TRBD1 (5 bases). Germline V gives CDR1 SGHRS, CDR2 YFSETQ. Trimming shortened V by 2 bases and J by 6 bases, and 11 bases separated the two germline ends. The CDR3 is made up of 13 amino acids. For the CDR3, the DNA is TGCGCCAGCAGCTTTGGGGGTTCCGCTGAAGCTTTCTTT. Its translation is CASSFGGSAEAFF.

This rearrangement joins TRBV27 to TRBJ1-2; D not resolved. The V gene's germline CDR1 is MNHEY and CDR2 SMNVEV (reference sequence). V lost 4 bases to trimming and J lost 2 bases, with 8 bases between them. The CDR3 totals 13 residues. The CDR3 DNA sequence: TGTGCCAGCAGTTCGGCCTGGAACTATGGCTACACCTTC. Protein: CASSSAWNYGYTF.

The chain links TRBV6-1 to TRBJ2-5; 9 bases are a match to TRBD1. The end of the DNA fits TRBJ2-7 better, so the J call may be wrong. CDR3 size: 14 residues. Germline V gene lookup returns CDR1 MNHNS and CDR2 SASEGT. CDR3 sequence (DNA): TGTGCCAGCAGTCCGCGGACAGGGGTCGGCGAGCAGTACTTC. It encodes CASSPRTGVGEQYF.